This entry lists 28 T cell receptor beta chains sequenced from one sample in a study of sequential checkpoint blockade in melanoma. Here immunoSEQ multiplex PCR was the method, and the copy in TCRdb shows in-frame clones only, minus some. The repertoire holds under 15,000 clones, with approximately 76% as singletons. Treatment denoted: randomized to nivolumab then ipilimumab (arm A) or the reverse (arm B). Specimen: CD8+ T cells sorted from blood (inferred from file names), collected from a patient given nivolumab and ipilimumab in sequence. The receptors were gathered from a human patient with melanoma. Some clones in this sample may be carry-over from other donors' samples.

The V and J genes are TRBV7-9 and TRBJ2-7, with a weak D call TRBD2 (5 bases). V gave up 5 bases and J gave up 0 bases, with 17 bases separating them. The CDR3 consists of 16 residues. Germline lookup yields CDR1 SEHNR and CDR2 FQNEAQ (reference sequence). The CDR3 nucleotides read TGTGCCAGCAGCAAACCCGCGACGGGAAGCTCCTACGAGCAGTACTTC. It encodes CASSKPATGSSYEQYF.

The V call is TRBV19, the J call TRBJ1-6, with D possibly matching TRBD1 (6 bases). The CDR3 length is 16 residues. CDR1 and CDR2 from the germline V gene are LNHDA and SQIVND (reference sequence). V was cut by 6 bases and J by 0 bases, with 12 bases left in between. The CDR3 here is CASSLQDSSYNSPLHF. As DNA, the CDR3 is TGTGCCAGTAGCCTACAGGACAGCTCCTATAATTCACCCCTCCACTTT.

The rearrangement joins TRBV11-1 to TRBJ2-7; 8 nucleotides line up with TRBD1. Germline-derived CDR1 and CDR2 are SGHAT and FQDESV (reference sequence). V trimming: 5 bases; J trimming: 0 bases; junction bases outside the gene matches: 3. This CDR3 has 14 amino acids. The CDR3 bases are TGTGCCAGCAGCGGACAGGGAAACTCCTACGAGCAGTACTTC. Translated: CASSGQGNSYEQYF.

The J gene is TRBJ1-2, the V gene TRBV6-5, with D possibly being TRBD1 (6 bases). CDR1 is MNHEY and CDR2 is SVGAGI in the germline V gene. Trimming removed 0 bases at V and 4 bases at J, with 12 bases between. The CDR3 runs to 15 residues. The CDR3 loop reads CASSYSGAGPYGYTF. DNA of the CDR3: TGTGCCAGCAGTTACTCGGGGGCTGGGCCCTATGGCTACACCTTC.

The CDR3 loop reads CASSSGSGGRAFF. CDR3 in DNA: TGTGCCAGCAGCTCAGGCTCCGGAGGTAGGGCTTTCTTT. The chain uses TRBV9 and TRBJ1-1; no firm D call. The V and J ends lost 4 bases and 11 bases respectively, with 18 bases between them. The germline CDR1 and CDR2 sequences are SGDLS and YYNGEE. This CDR3 contains 13 residues. Combining the CDR3 with reference TRBV9 and TRBJ1-1 gives the whole variable domain DSGVTQTPKHLITATGQRVTLRCSPRSGDLSVYWYQQSLDQGLQFLIQYYNGEERAKGNILERFSAQQFPDLHSELNLSSLELGDSALYFCASSSGSGGRAFFGQGTRLTVV.

This sequence joins TRBV4-2 and TRBJ1-1, with 9 positions matching TRBD1. V gave up 5 bases and J gave up 6 bases; unmatched junction bases: 10. Germline V gene data show CDR1 as LGHNA and CDR2 as YNFKEQ. The CDR3 is 15 amino acids. The CDR3 DNA is TGTGCCAGCAGCGTACAACAGGGGGCGGCGGCTGAAGCTTTCTTT. It is translated as CASSVQQGAAAEAFF.

This clone was recorded a few times. CDR3 nucleotides: TGTGCCAGCAGTTACAGTTCAGGGAAGGGAGGCTACACCTTC. It yields the protein CASSYSSGKGGYTF. The V gene is TRBV6-8, the J gene TRBJ1-2, with D possibly TRBD1 on 5 matching bases. The CDR3 is 14 amino acids. The germline V gene has CDR1 MNHGY and CDR2 SAAAGT. Trimming cost V 2 bases and J 8 bases, with 15 bases left between them.

The chain uses TRBV7-8 and TRBJ2-5; 11 positions match TRBD2. The CDR3 loop spans 16 amino acids. The germline CDR1 and CDR2 sequences are SGHVS and FQNEAQ. V lost 5 bases to trimming and J lost 5 bases; unmatched junction nucleotides: 10. This CDR3 is CASSRKGLAGGETQYF. DNA for the CDR3: TGTGCCAGCAGCCGAAAAGGTTTAGCGGGGGGGGAGACCCAGTACTTC.

The chain is built from TRBV9 and TRBJ1-2; D ambiguous. The CDR3 is made up of 14 amino acids. Between the trimmed V and J ends, which lost 3 bases and 4 bases, there was a span of 13 bases. CDR1 is SGDLS and CDR2 is YYNGEE in the germline V gene. CDR3 nucleotide sequence: TGTGCCAGCAGCGCTTCCGGGGAGGGCTATGGCTACACCTTC. It codes for CASSASGEGYGYTF.

V usage is TRBV4-2 and J usage is TRBJ2-7; D is undetermined. This CDR3 region has 14 residues. CDR1 and CDR2 from the germline V gene are LGHNA and YNFKEQ. The V end was cut by 5 bases, the J end by 1 base, with 12 bases between. The CDR3 is CASSFGYRSYEQYF. In DNA, the CDR3 is TGTGCCAGCAGCTTCGGGTATCGGTCCTACGAGCAGTACTTC.

This clone was found a few times. This sequence joins TRBV7-6 and TRBJ2-6; D not resolved. The CDR3 totals 12 residues. Trimming cost V 5 bases and J 6 bases, with 5 bases left between them. Germline loops: CDR1 SGHVS, CDR2 FNYEAQ. CDR3 sequence: CASSQEANVLTF. The CDR3 DNA follows: TGTGCCAGCAGCCAGGAGGCCAACGTCCTGACTTTC.

This clone has more than one count but fewer than ten. The J gene is TRBJ2-7, the V gene TRBV15; 7 positions agree with TRBD1. The CDR3 consists of 15 residues. V dropped 2 bases and J dropped 5; count of bases not matched to a gene: 9. Germline V gene lookup returns CDR1 LNHNV and CDR2 YYDKDF (reference sequence). CDR3 DNA: TGTGCCACCAGCAGACTTGACAGGGAGATTCACGAGCAGTACTTC. It specifies CATSRLDREIHEQYF.

A single count supports this clone. J is TRBJ2-7 and V is TRBV28; perhaps TRBD1 as D (5 bases). The germline CDR1 and CDR2 sequences are MDHEN and SYDVKM. V was trimmed by 5 bases and J by 3 bases, leaving 11 bases between them. The CDR3 consists of 13 residues. The CDR3, as DNA: TGTGCCAGCAGTCTGGACACGAGCTACGAGCAGTACTTC. It yields the protein CASSLDTSYEQYF.

In its sample, this clone ranks as medium-sized. One junction end disagrees with the germline gene, perhaps due to a read error. The rearrangement uses TRBV7-2 and TRBJ2-7; D ambiguous. Germline V lookup: CDR1 SGHTA, CDR2 FQGNSA. There are 13 residues in the CDR3. CDR3 coding DNA: TGTGCCAGCAGTTTAGGGATAGACTGGGAGCAGTACTTC. Protein product: CASSLGIDWEQYF. The variable domain in full, completed from reference TRBV7-2 and TRBJ2-7, reads GAGVSQSPSNKVTEKGKDVELRCDPISGHTALYWYRQSLGQGLEFLIYFQGNSAPDKSGLPSDRFSAERTGGSVSTLTIQRTQQEDSAVYLCASSLGIDWEQYFGPGTRLTVT.

V gene TRBV7-9 combines with J gene TRBJ2-7; possible D gene TRBD2, 6 bases. Trimming pared 5 bases from V and 9 bases from J, leaving 14 bases between. This CDR3 is 12 amino acids long. CDR1 is SEHNR and CDR2 is FQNEAQ in the germline V gene (reference sequence). The CDR3 DNA reads as TGTGCCAGCAGCGGGGGGACTCCACTGCAGTACTTC. It is translated as CASSGGTPLQYF.

The genes are TRBV4-3 and TRBJ2-5; 7 bases map to TRBD1. The J segment lost 5 bases and the V segment lost 3 bases, leaving 6 bases of the junction unmatched. The CDR3 covers 14 residues. Germline values: CDR1 LGHNA, CDR2 YSLEER. This CDR3 is CASSHQTGWETQYF. As DNA, the CDR3 is TGCGCCAGCAGCCACCAGACAGGGTGGGAGACCCAGTACTTC.

The rearrangement joins TRBV6-1 to TRBJ2-7, with D maybe TRBD1 (5 bases). Trimming took 2 bases from V and 1 from J, leaving 15 bases between them. Germline V gives CDR1 MNHNS, CDR2 SASEGT. This CDR3 has 16 residues. CDR3 protein: CASSEHARAGSYEQYF. The CDR3 coding sequence is TGTGCCAGCAGTGAACACGCCAGGGCTGGTTCCTACGAGCAGTACTTC.

The chain employs TRBV9 and TRBJ1-6, with a tentative D call TRBD1 (6 bases). The length of the CDR3 is 15 residues. V was shortened by 8 bases and J by 5 bases, with 17 bases between the two germline ends. Germline assignment: CDR1 SGDLS and CDR2 YYNGEE. CDR3 region: CASSRGGDHNSPLHF. The CDR3 coding sequence is TGTGCCAGTAGTCGAGGGGGGGACCATAATTCACCCCTCCACTTT.

The rearrangement links TRBV13 to TRBJ1-1; no firm D call. CDR3 length: 14 residues. V lost 0 bases, J lost 4 bases, and 9 bases lay in between. Germline V gene lookup returns CDR1 PRHDT and CDR2 FYEKMQ (reference sequence). The CDR3 sequence is CASSLGLRLTEAFF. As DNA, the CDR3 is TGTGCCAGCAGCTTAGGCCTAAGACTCACTGAAGCTTTCTTT.

The chain is built from TRBV5-6 and TRBJ1-4; no firm D call. Germline CDR1 is SGHDT and CDR2 is YYEEEE. The V end lost 3 bases, the J end lost 3 bases, and 18 bases lay between the germline ends. This CDR3 contains 17 residues. CDR3 sequence: CASSSAALEEANEKLFF. CDR3 nucleotides: TGTGCCAGCAGCTCGGCCGCTCTAGAAGAGGCTAATGAAAAACTGTTTTTT.

This CDR3 reads CASGTGGATNEKLFF. CDR3 nucleotides: TGTGCGTCCGGGACAGGAGGAGCAACTAATGAAAAACTGTTTTTT. J is TRBJ1-4 and V is TRBV19; 8 bases map to TRBD1. The CDR3 is 15 residues long. Germline V gene sequence: CDR1 LNHDA, CDR2 SQIVND (reference sequence).

The chain recombines TRBV14 with TRBJ2-7, with TRBD2 identical over 9 bases. The germline V gene encodes CDR1 SGHDN and CDR2 FVKESK. The CDR3 runs 18 residues. V was pared by 4 bases and J by 2 bases, with 15 bases of the junction left unmatched. The CDR3 DNA sequence: TGTGCCAGCAGCCCTCTCGTCTCGGAGCGGGGGGCTACCTACGAGCAGTACTTC. It specifies CASSPLVSERGATYEQYF.

The V call is TRBV7-8, the J call TRBJ2-5, with D perhaps TRBD2 (7 bases). The DNA end lines up better with TRBJ2-7; the J call may be wrong. CDR1 is SGHVS and CDR2 is FQNEAQ in the germline V gene. This CDR3 has 15 amino acids. The DNA of the CDR3 is TGTGCCAGCAGCTTAGCGGGGGGGGCCGGAGACGAGCAGTACTTC. The encoded protein is CASSLAGGAGDEQYF.

The gene calls are TRBV19 and TRBJ1-2, with 7 bases fitting TRBD1. The CDR3 is made up of 12 amino acids. The germline V gene has CDR1 LNHDA and CDR2 SQIVND (reference sequence). J was trimmed by 8 bases and V by 9 bases; bases with no gene match: 9. For the CDR3, the DNA is TGTGCCAGGAAAAAGGGACAGATAGGCTACACCTTC. This gives the protein CARKKGQIGYTF.

V is TRBV2 and J is TRBJ1-4; 7 positions match TRBD1. V was pared by 8 bases and J by 4 bases, with 7 bases of the junction left unmatched. The CDR3 has 14 amino acids. Per the germline V gene, CDR1 is SNHLY and CDR2 is FYNNEI. The CDR3 nucleotides are TGTGCCAGCGACAGGGCGGGAAATAATGAAAAACTGTTTTTT. Protein: CASDRAGNNEKLFF.

This clone was observed a handful of times. The rearrangement joins TRBV14 to TRBJ1-3; maybe TRBD1 (6 bases). Germline CDR1 is SGHDN and CDR2 is FVKESK. Trimming pared 1 base from V and 0 bases from J, leaving 13 bases between. The CDR3 sequence is 17 residues long. CDR3 residues: CASSQGGGIFSGNTIYF. The DNA for the CDR3 is TGTGCCAGCAGCCAAGGAGGGGGAATTTTCTCTGGAAACACCATATATTTT.

The V gene is TRBV10-3, the J gene TRBJ2-6, with D possibly matching TRBD1 (6 bases). The germline gives CDR1 ENHRY, CDR2 SYGVKD. The CDR3 loop spans 15 amino acids. V was trimmed by 6 bases and J by 2 bases, leaving 11 bases between them. The CDR3 coding sequence is TGTGCCATCAGCTTACAGGGCACTGGGGCCAACGTCCTGACTTTC. Protein: CAISLQGTGANVLTF.

The rearrangement links TRBV27 to TRBJ2-5; D uncertain. Looked up from germline, CDR1 is MNHEY and CDR2 is SMNVEV (reference sequence). This CDR3 contains 13 residues. With 5 bases removed from V and 2 bases from J, the gap between germline ends came to 9 bases. The CDR3 sequence: CASSTTVQETQYF. As DNA, the CDR3 is TGTGCCAGCAGTACCACAGTTCAAGAGACCCAGTACTTC.